This record covers a single TCR beta chain. No antigen is known for it. The identical CDR3 is also encoded by other nucleotide sequences in the sample. This specimen belongs to a study of beta chain features in type 1 diabetes. Germline CDR1 GTSNPN, CDR2 SVGIG (reference sequence). The CDR3 is 12 amino acids. Losses at the gene ends were 2 bases for V and 5 bases for J; bases not matched to a gene: 2. All of the isolated RNA was reverse transcribed, so expressed TCRB transcripts were sequenced. The protocol was immunoSEQ multiplex PCR, while the TCRdb copy is restricted to in-frame clones and leaves out a portion. The data show a few hundred thousand clones, around an eighth seen once. Findings and caveats of the study: A moderate, significant TCRB CDR3 shortening appeared in type 1 diabetes across four CD4+ subsets.

Each donor gave one heparinised blood draw averaging roughly 120 mL. The chain recombines TRBV30 with TRBJ2-5; 7 nucleotides agree with TRBD1. The sequence was obtained from a woman between 18 and 30 years old with type 1 diabetes. Sequencing used naive CD4+ T cells from blood. The CDR3 loop reads CAWSPQGETQYF. In DNA form, the CDR3 reads TGTGCCTGGAGTCCACAGGGGGAGACCCAGTACTTC.